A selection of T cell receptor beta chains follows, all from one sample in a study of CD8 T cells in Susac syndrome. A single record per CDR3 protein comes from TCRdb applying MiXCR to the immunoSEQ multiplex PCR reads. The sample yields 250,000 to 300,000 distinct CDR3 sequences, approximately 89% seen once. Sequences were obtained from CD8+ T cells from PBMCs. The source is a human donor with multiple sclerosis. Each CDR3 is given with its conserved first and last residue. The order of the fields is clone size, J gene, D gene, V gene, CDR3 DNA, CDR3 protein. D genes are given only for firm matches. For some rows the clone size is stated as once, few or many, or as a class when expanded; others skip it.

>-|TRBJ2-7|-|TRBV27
TGTGCCAGCAGTCCTCCGACCCGGTTGGACGAGCAGTACTTC
CASSPPTRLDEQYF
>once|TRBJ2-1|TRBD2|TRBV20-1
TGCAGTGCTAGGAGACTAGCGGGACTCCCCAGCTCCTACAATGAGCAGTTCTTC
CSARRLAGLPSSYNEQFF
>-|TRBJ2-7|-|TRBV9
TGTGCCAGCAGCCTCCGAGGGGGGGCCGCCTACGAGCAGTACTTC
CASSLRGGAAYEQYF
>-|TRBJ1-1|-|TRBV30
TGTGCCTGGAGTTTCGGACGCACTGAAGCTTTCTTT
CAWSFGRTEAFF
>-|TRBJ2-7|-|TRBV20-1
TGCAGTGCTAGAGGGACAGAACCCTACGAGCAGTACTTC
CSARGTEPYEQYF
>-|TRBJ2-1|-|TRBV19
TGTGCCAGTAGTCCCGGTAGTGGAAGTGAGCAGTTCTTC
CASSPGSGSEQFF
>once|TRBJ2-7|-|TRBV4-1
TGCGCCAGCAGCCAAAATCTAGCGACTAGCTCCTACGAGCAGTACTTC
CASSQNLATSSYEQYF
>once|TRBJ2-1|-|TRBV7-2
TGTGCCAGCAGCTTTTTGGGCAGGGATCCCTACAATGAGCAGTTCTTC
CASSFLGRDPYNEQFF
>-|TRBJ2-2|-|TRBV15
TGTGCCACCAGCAGAGTTTTACAGGCGAACACCGGGGAGCTGTTTTTT
CATSRVLQANTGELFF
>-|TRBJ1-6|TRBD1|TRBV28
TGTGCCAGCGCTTCTCTCCGGGACAGCCTAAATTCACCCCTCCACTTT
CASASLRDSLNSPLHF
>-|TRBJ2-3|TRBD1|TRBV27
TGTGCCAGCAGCTCCGGGACAGGGGCAGATACGCAGTATTTT
CASSSGTGADTQYF
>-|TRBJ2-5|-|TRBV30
TGTGCCTGGAGTGTACGGTCTAGGGAAGAGACCCAGTACTTC
CAWSVRSREETQYF
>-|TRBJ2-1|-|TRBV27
TGTGCCAGCAGTCCCAACTGGGGCCATGAGCAGTTCTTC
CASSPNWGHEQFF
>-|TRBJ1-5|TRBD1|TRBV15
TGTGCCACCAGCAGAGATAGGGGGCCACCTACGAGCAATCAGCCCCAGCATTTT
CATSRDRGPPTSNQPQHF
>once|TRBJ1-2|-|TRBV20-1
TGCAGTGCTAGGGTCAGTTCTAACTATGGCTACACCTTC
CSARVSSNYGYTF
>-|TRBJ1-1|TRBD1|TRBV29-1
TGCAGCGTTATAATACCGACAGGGGGCACTGAAGCTTTCTTT
CSVIIPTGGTEAFF
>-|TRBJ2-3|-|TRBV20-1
TGCAGTGCTAGAGATGGGGGGACTTACGAAGCCAATACGCAGTATTTT
CSARDGGTYEANTQYF
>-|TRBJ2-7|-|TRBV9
TGTGCCAGCAGCGGGCCGGGGACCTCCCCAGGGGAGCAGTACTTC
CASSGPGTSPGEQYF
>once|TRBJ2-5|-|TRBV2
TGTGCCAGCACTGGCGGGGGCGGGGAGACCCAGTACTTC
CASTGGGGETQYF
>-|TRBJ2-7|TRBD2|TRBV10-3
TGTGCCATCAGTGAGACCGGGACTAGCGAGAAGGGCTCCTACGAGCAGTACTTC
CAISETGTSEKGSYEQYF
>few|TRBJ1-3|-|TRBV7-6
TGTGCCAGCAGCTTAGATCCAGGGGATGGAAACACCATATATTTT
CASSLDPGDGNTIYF